These 3 T cell receptor beta chains originate from one sample sequenced in a study of metastatic and nonmetastatic thyroid tumors. TCRdb reanalyzed the PCR reads via MiXCR. The top ten hold around 2.5% of the sample, which has around 30,000 clones, about 22% seen once. No treatment of any kind had been given to any patient before thyroid surgery. The material sequenced was blood. The source is a female donor with papillary thyroid cancer or a benign thyroid nodule (not recorded which). Some clones in this sample may be carry-over from other donors' samples.

The chain couples TRBV5-1 to TRBJ1-1; possible D gene TRBD1, 6 bases. This CDR3 region has 16 residues. Germline values: CDR1 SGHRS, CDR2 YFSETQ. The CDR3 here is CARSLVGGGTNTEAFF. CDR3 bases: TGCGCAAGGAGCTTGGTGGGGGGCGGCACGAACACTGAAGCTTTCTTT.

In its sample, this clone was seen a few times. A much larger clone lies one base from this, so it may be a read error. This rearrangement joins TRBV18 to TRBJ2-4, with unresolved D. Germline lookup yields CDR1 KGHSH and CDR2 LQKENI. The CDR3 runs 15 residues. Trimming removed 2 bases from V and 2 bases from J, with 10 bases in between. The CDR3 DNA reads TGTGCCAGCTCACCAGACTCGTTGACCAAAAACATTCAGTACTTC. It specifies CASSPDSLTKNIQYF.

This clone was detected ten times or more. The CDR3 loop reads CASSISLNTEAFF. For the CDR3, the DNA is TGTGCCAGTAGTATTTCACTGAACACTGAAGCTTTCTTT. The gene calls are TRBV19 and TRBJ1-1; D remains unclear. The CDR3 covers 13 residues. The V gene lost 3 bases and the J gene lost 0 bases, with 5 bases spanning the gap. Germline CDR1 and CDR2: LNHDA and SQIVND (reference sequence).